Below, 5 T cell receptor beta chains from the same sample are listed, as sequenced in a study of blood T cell repertoires in COVID-19. Clones were read by immunoSEQ multiplex PCR, and TCRdb kept only the in-frame ones, dropping some. The sample has about 200,000 clones, 65% to 85% seen once. The sample taken for sequencing was peripheral blood. These receptors were collected from a woman of 80 years or more with acute or convalescent COVID-19.

V usage is TRBV10-2 and J usage is TRBJ1-5; the D is unclear. There are 15 residues in the CDR3. Looked up from germline, CDR1 is WSHSY and CDR2 is SAAADI. V shed 3 bases and J shed 1 base, with 10 bases lying between them. The DNA for the CDR3 is TGCGCCAGCAGTGACCACCCCGGGAGCAATCAGCCCCAGCATTTT. It yields the protein CASSDHPGSNQPQHF.

The rearrangement links TRBV5-1 to TRBJ1-3, with 8 bases matching TRBD1. The J segment lost 0 bases and the V segment lost 1 base, leaving 12 bases of the junction unmatched. CDR1 and CDR2 from the germline V gene are SGHRS and YFSETQ. CDR3 length: 19 amino acids. The CDR3 bases are TGCGCCAGCAGCTTGAATCTCTTGACAGGGGCCCTCTCTGGAAACACCATATATTTT. Its protein product is CASSLNLLTGALSGNTIYF.

The V gene is TRBV5-1, the J gene TRBJ2-7; TRBD1 agrees at 9 bases. Trimming took 3 bases from V and 4 from J; bases not matched to a gene: 8. CDR1 is SGHRS and CDR2 is YFSETQ in the germline V gene. The CDR3 is 15 amino acids. The CDR3 reads CASSSSPGTGYEQYF. In DNA form, the CDR3 reads TGCGCCAGCAGCTCCAGCCCCGGGACAGGGTACGAGCAGTACTTC. Full variable domain (remainder filled in from reference TRBV5-1 and TRBJ2-7): KAGVTQTPRYLIKTRGQQVTLSCSPISGHRSVSWYQQTPGQGLQFLFEYFSETQRNKGNFPGRFSGRQFSNSRSEMNVSTLELGDSALYLCASSSSPGTGYEQYFGPGTRLTVT.

The rearrangement uses TRBV19 and TRBJ2-5; TRBD2 aligns across 9 bases. V dropped 5 bases and J dropped 2; count of bases not matched to a gene: 3. The germline V gene has CDR1 LNHDA and CDR2 SQIVND (reference sequence). The CDR3 contains 14 residues. The CDR3 DNA is TGTGCCAGTAGTCCTAGCGGGATACAAGAGACCCAGTACTTC. The encoded protein is CASSPSGIQETQYF.

The V gene is TRBV3-1 (or the pseudogene TRBV3-2), the J gene TRBJ2-3; 13 bases align to TRBD2. Germline values: CDR1 LGHDT, CDR2 YNNKEL (reference sequence). Trimming cost V 1 base and J 4 bases; bases outside gene matches: 2. This CDR3 comprises 16 residues. CDR3 amino acids: CASSQGTSGSADTQYF. The CDR3 DNA reads TGTGCCAGCAGCCAAGGGACTAGCGGGAGCGCAGATACGCAGTATTTT.